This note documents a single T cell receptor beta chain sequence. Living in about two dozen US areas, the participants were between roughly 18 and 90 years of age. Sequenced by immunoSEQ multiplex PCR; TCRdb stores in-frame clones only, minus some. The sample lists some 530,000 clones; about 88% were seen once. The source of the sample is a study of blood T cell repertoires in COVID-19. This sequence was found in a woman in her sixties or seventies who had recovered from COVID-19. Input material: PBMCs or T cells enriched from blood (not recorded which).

The CDR3 here is CASSEWRFGNEKLFF. Here the CDR3 DNA reads TGTGCCAGCAGTGAATGGAGGTTTGGTAATGAAAAACTGTTTTTT. The V gene is TRBV2, the J gene TRBJ1-4; D is ambiguous. V gave up 2 bases and J gave up 4 bases, with 11 bases separating them. CDR3 size: 15 residues. From germline, CDR1 is SNHLY and CDR2 FYNNEI.